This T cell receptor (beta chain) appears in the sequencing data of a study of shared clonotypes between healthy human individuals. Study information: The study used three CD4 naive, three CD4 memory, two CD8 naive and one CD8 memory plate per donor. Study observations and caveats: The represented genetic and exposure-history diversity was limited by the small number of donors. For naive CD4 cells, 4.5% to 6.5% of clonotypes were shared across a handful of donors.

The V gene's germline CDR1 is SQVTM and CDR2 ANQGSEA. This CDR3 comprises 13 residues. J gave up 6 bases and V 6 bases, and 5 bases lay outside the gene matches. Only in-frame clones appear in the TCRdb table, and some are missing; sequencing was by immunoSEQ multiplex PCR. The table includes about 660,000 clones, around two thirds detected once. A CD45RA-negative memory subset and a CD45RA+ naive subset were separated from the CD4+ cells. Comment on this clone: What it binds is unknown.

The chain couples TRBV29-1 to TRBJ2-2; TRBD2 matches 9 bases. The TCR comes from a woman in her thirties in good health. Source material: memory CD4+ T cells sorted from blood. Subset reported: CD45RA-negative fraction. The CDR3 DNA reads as TGCAGCGTAACAGCGGGAGGCTCCGGGGAGCTGTTTTTT. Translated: CSVTAGGSGELFF.